Presented here are 15 T cell receptor beta chains from one specimen sequenced in a study of T cell responses to AZD1222 COVID-19 vaccine. Here immunoSEQ multiplex PCR was the method, and the copy in TCRdb shows in-frame clones only, minus some. The data hold some 150,000 clones, with 90% to 95% observed a single time. Material: peripheral blood, obtained on day 0 of MenACWY control vaccination. Receptors originate from an adult in good health.

V is TRBV12-5 and J is TRBJ2-1, with D perhaps matching TRBD1 (6 bases). V dropped 6 bases and J dropped 0 bases, with 15 bases sitting between them. Per germline, CDR1 LGHNT and CDR2 FRNRAP. The CDR3 spans 16 residues. The CDR3 DNA follows: TGTGCTAGTGGCTCTACACAGGGTAGCTCCTACAATGAGCAGTTCTTC. Its translation: CASGSTQGSSYNEQFF.

This clone was counted a single time. This chain links TRBV6-1 with TRBJ1-2; D is ambiguous. The V gene's germline CDR1 is MNHNS and CDR2 SASEGT. CDR3 length: 12 residues. V was clipped by 3 bases and J by 6 bases, with 8 bases between them. CDR3 region: CASSDRWDGYTF. As DNA, the CDR3 is TGTGCCAGCAGTGATCGTTGGGATGGCTACACCTTC.

This sequence joins TRBV7-9 and TRBJ2-5; a weak D match, TRBD1 (6 bases). Trimming cost V 3 bases and J 3 bases, with 11 bases left between them. The CDR3 length is 14 residues. CDR1 SEHNR and CDR2 FQNEAQ come from the germline V gene (reference sequence). CDR3 in DNA: TGTGCCAGCAGCTTCGGACAGACCAAAGAGACCCAGTACTTC. It yields the protein CASSFGQTKETQYF.

CDR3 DNA sequence: TGTGCCAGCAGGCAGACCCTTCACACTGAAGCTTTCTTT. It translates to CASRQTLHTEAFF. The chain has TRBV3-1 (or the pseudogene TRBV3-2) and TRBJ1-1; no clear D gene. V gave up 6 bases and J gave up 3 bases, with 11 bases separating them. The V gene's germline CDR1 is LGHDT and CDR2 YNNKEL (reference sequence). The CDR3 is made up of 13 amino acids.

The chain joins TRBV24-1 to TRBJ1-2; a possible D gene is TRBD1 (5 bases). CDR1 and CDR2 from the germline V gene are KGHDR and SFDVKD. V was trimmed by 9 bases and J by 2 bases, leaving 18 bases between them. The CDR3 consists of 15 residues. In DNA form, the CDR3 reads TGTGCCACCTCAGGGAAGGGGTTCGGCAACTATGGCTACACCTTC. This gives the protein CATSGKGFGNYGYTF.

V usage is TRBV28 and J usage is TRBJ2-1, with 7 bases identical to TRBD2. V dropped 6 bases and J dropped 1; count of bases not matched to a gene: 9. CDR1 is MDHEN, CDR2 SYDVKM, per germline. CDR3 size: 16 residues. This CDR3 reads CASRDLSGPSYNEQFF. CDR3 bases: TGTGCCAGCAGGGACCTTAGCGGGCCTTCCTACAATGAGCAGTTCTTC.

The rearrangement links TRBV4-3 to TRBJ1-5; D gene ambiguous. The CDR3 is made up of 16 amino acids. Per germline, CDR1 LGHNA and CDR2 YSLEER. V gave up 0 bases and J gave up 0 bases, with 9 bases separating them. CDR3 sequence: CASSQDFQSSNQPQHF. The CDR3 DNA reads TGCGCCAGCAGCCAAGATTTCCAGAGTAGCAATCAGCCCCAGCATTTT.

The J gene is TRBJ1-2, the V gene TRBV30; D is undetermined. Germline V gene lookup returns CDR1 GTSNPN and CDR2 SVGIG (reference sequence). V dropped 8 bases and J dropped 8 bases, with 21 bases sitting between them. The CDR3 contains 13 residues. The CDR3 reads CALRGLSLEGYTF. The DNA for the CDR3 is TGTGCCCTCCGCGGGCTGAGCCTTGAAGGCTACACCTTC.

The chain joins TRBV7-8 to TRBJ1-1; 9 nucleotides line up with TRBD1. This CDR3 contains 16 residues. Trimming at V came to 5 bases and at J to 7 bases, leaving 14 bases not matched to a gene. Germline loops: CDR1 SGHVS, CDR2 FQNEAQ. DNA for the CDR3: TGTGCCAGCAGCCCAGCCCCAACAGGGGGCACTTATGAAGCTTTCTTT. Protein sequence: CASSPAPTGGTYEAFF.

The rearrangement links TRBV6-5 to TRBJ1-1, with TRBD1 identical over 7 bases. J was trimmed by 5 bases and V by 7 bases; bases with no gene match: 10. This CDR3 region has 14 residues. In germline, CDR1 is MNHEY, CDR2 SVGAGI. The CDR3 sequence: CASTRQGVRTEAFF. The CDR3 nucleotides are TGTGCCAGCACCCGACAGGGAGTGAGGACTGAAGCTTTCTTT.

The gene calls are TRBV30 and TRBJ2-3, with TRBD2 as a possible D gene (6 bases). Trimming removed 3 bases at V and 0 bases at J, with 13 bases between. The CDR3 has 15 amino acids. Germline-derived CDR1 and CDR2 are GTSNPN and SVGIG (reference sequence). The CDR3 sequence: CAWSKAGTSTDTQYF. For the CDR3, the DNA is TGTGCCTGGAGCAAGGCGGGAACTAGCACAGATACGCAGTATTTT.

This clone was counted once. The V call is TRBV9, the J call TRBJ2-2; a weak D match, TRBD1 (6 bases). CDR1 and CDR2 from the germline V gene are SGDLS and YYNGEE. Trimming took off 1 base at V and 3 bases at J, with 10 bases between the two ends. This CDR3 is built from 15 residues. The CDR3 DNA follows: TGTGCCAGCAGCGTAACAGGGTTTGACACCGGGGAGCTGTTTTTT. This sequence encodes CASSVTGFDTGELFF.

CDR3 coding DNA: TGCGCCAGCAGCCAAGGTCGCGGGGCTCAGCCCCAGCATTTT. Translation gives CASSQGRGAQPQHF. V is TRBV4-1 and J is TRBJ1-5, with TRBD1 as a possible D gene (5 bases). The CDR3 has 14 residues. Germline assignment: CDR1 MGHRA and CDR2 YSYEKL. The ends were cut back, 1 base at V and 6 bases at J, with 10 bases in the middle.

The chain has TRBV9 and TRBJ2-3; D unclear. CDR3 length: 14 amino acids. Trimming stripped 3 bases from V and 7 bases from J, with 15 bases between. CDR1 and CDR2 from the germline V gene are SGDLS and YYNGEE. For the CDR3, the DNA is TGTGCCAGCAGCGACCTACCAGCGCTCAATACGCAGTATTTT. Translating gives CASSDLPALNTQYF. The whole variable domain, remainder taken from reference TRBV9 and TRBJ2-3, is DSGVTQTPKHLITATGQRVTLRCSPRSGDLSVYWYQQSLDQGLQFLIQYYNGEERAKGNILERFSAQQFPDLHSELNLSSLELGDSALYFCASSDLPALNTQYFGPGTRLTVL.

V is TRBV9 and J is TRBJ2-3; 8 bases map to TRBD2. The germline gives CDR1 SGDLS, CDR2 YYNGEE. V was pared by 1 base and J by 2 bases, with 6 bases of the junction left unmatched. The CDR3 has 16 residues. The CDR3 region is CASSVLAGGDTDTQYF. The CDR3 nucleotides are TGTGCCAGCAGCGTACTAGCGGGTGGGGACACAGATACGCAGTATTTT.